This T cell receptor beta chain was retrieved from a study of T cells after yellow fever vaccination. Study-level background: It was SMART-Seq v4 Ultra Low Input that prepared the fractions with low cell numbers.

Broader study findings: Peaking faster, on day 5 versus 15, the secondary response was nonetheless weaker. Clonotypes shared by both compartments, CD4 and CD8, made up a small share.

Making TCR cDNA involved 5'RACE template switching, which added UMIs and a universal primer site. Via MiXCR, TCRdb re-called the 5' RACE reads, giving one row per CDR3 protein. The sample records roughly 160,000 distinct CDR3 sequences, approximately 6.7% being singletons. This clonotype was detected ten times or more. The antigen is unknown. Material: CD4+ T cells sorted from PBMCs, obtained about 5 days after the first yellow fever vaccination. The TCR comes from a man between 18 and 29 years old who received the YFV17D yellow fever vaccine.

The CDR3 protein is CASSLGGASGAPRETQYF. CDR3 sequence (DNA): TGTGCCAGCAGCTTAGGCGGTGCTAGCGGGGCCCCTCGGGAGACCCAGTACTTC. The J gene is TRBJ2-5, the V gene TRBV11-2; 9 bases are a match to TRBD2. The CDR3 is 18 residues long. V lost 1 base, J lost 5 bases, and 14 bases stayed unmatched. CDR1 SGHAT and CDR2 FQNNGV come from the germline V gene.